The TCR beta chain under discussion was sequenced for a study of sequential checkpoint blockade in melanoma. Looking at the study overall: Arm A got nivolumab then ipilimumab; arm B the reverse, 1:1. Maintenance nivolumab came after either treatment sequence.

The protocol was immunoSEQ multiplex PCR, while the TCRdb copy is restricted to in-frame clones and leaves out a portion. The sample shows approximately 10,000 clones, around 85% of them seen only once. Treatment: randomized to nivolumab then ipilimumab (arm A) or the reverse (arm B). Patients had received no earlier DNA-damaging chemotherapy. Live CD3+CD8+ CD19− CD56− cells were sorted from PBMCs. The receptor was derived from a human donor with melanoma. Material: CD8+ T cells sorted from blood (inferred from file names), obtained from a patient given nivolumab and ipilimumab in sequence.

CDR3 in amino acids: CASSLSYSVPEQYF. The CDR3 DNA reads TGTGCCAGCAGTTTATCTTATAGCGTCCCCGAGCAGTACTTC. The rearrangement uses TRBV28 and TRBJ2-7, with D perhaps TRBD2 (5 bases). Germline values: CDR1 MDHEN, CDR2 SYDVKM. V lost 1 base and J lost 6, with 13 bases in between. The CDR3 is 14 residues long.